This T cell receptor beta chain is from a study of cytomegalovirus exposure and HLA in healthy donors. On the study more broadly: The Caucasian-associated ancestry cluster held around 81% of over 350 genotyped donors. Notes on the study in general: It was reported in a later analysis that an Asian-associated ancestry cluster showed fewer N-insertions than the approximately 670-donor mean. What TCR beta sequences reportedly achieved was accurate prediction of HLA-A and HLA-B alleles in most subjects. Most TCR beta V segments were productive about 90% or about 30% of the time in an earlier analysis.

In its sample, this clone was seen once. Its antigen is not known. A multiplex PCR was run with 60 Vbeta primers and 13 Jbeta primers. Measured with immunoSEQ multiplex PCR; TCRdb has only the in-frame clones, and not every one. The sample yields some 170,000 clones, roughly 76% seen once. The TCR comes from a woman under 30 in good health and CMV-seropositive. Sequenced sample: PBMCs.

CDR3 DNA: TGCGCCAGCAGCTCCGACAGAAGCTCCTACAATGAGCAGTTCTTC. Translating it yields CASSSDRSSYNEQFF. The J gene is TRBJ2-1, the V gene TRBV4-3; perhaps TRBD1 as D (5 bases). The V gene lost 5 bases and the J gene lost 0 bases, with 11 bases spanning the gap. This CDR3 has 15 residues. The germline gives CDR1 LGHNA, CDR2 YSLEER.